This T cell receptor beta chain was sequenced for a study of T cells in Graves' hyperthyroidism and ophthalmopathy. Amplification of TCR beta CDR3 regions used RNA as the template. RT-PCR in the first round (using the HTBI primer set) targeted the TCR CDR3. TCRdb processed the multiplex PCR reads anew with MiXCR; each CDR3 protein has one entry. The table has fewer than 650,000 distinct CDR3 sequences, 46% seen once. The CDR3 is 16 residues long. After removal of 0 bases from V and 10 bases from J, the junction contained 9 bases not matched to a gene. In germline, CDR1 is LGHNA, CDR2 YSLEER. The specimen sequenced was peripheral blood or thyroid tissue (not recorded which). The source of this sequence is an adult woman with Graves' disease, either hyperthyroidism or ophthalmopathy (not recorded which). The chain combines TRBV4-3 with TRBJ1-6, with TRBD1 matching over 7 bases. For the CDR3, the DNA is TGCGCCAGCAGCCAAGAGGGAGGGGGCACGCGGTCACCCCTCCACTTT. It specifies CASSQEGGGTRSPLHF.